The sequence of this T cell receptor (beta chain) was determined in a study of T cell repertoires in Merkel cell carcinoma (dated 2019 in TCRdb). Notes on the research overall: The study excluded patients who had received intralesional immunotherapy or systemic immune checkpoint blockade before the biopsy. MCPyV-specific clonotypes were initially defined through tetramer sorting, cloning and paired TCR sequencing of expanded tumor-infiltrating lymphocytes. Inclusion required a diagnosis of MCPyV-positive Merkel cell carcinoma and successful in vitro expansion of tumor-infiltrating lymphocytes.

The V end loses 4 bases and the J end loses 0 bases, and a stretch of 13 bases separates them. As encoded in the germline V gene (reference sequence), CDR1 is GTSNPN while CDR2 is SVGIG. The CDR3 has 15 amino acids, counting the end cysteine and phenylalanine. Only the CDR3 region is kept as DNA, spanning 45 bases read in frame from base 1. The immunoSEQ assay was used both to sequence TRB CDR3 from tumor genomic DNA and to process the resulting data. TCRdb retrieved this table from immuneACCESS and kept in-frame rearrangements only. Not all clones are present; in checked studies, unresolved V genes account for under half, and no reason is known for the remainder. In all, the sample holds roughly 14,000 clones, and 76% of those were seen once. Roughly 15% of the sample is taken by the ten largest. Details on this clone: It has no known antigen specificity. No clone much larger than this one lies a single base away; base qualities are absent.

Study subjects had biopsy-confirmed Merkel cell carcinoma that was MCPyV-positive, and every subject had positive serum antibodies to T-antigen. Over five adjacent 10-micron frozen tumor sections were used for genomic DNA extraction without cell sorting or culture. About 5 x 5 x 5 mm of tumor biopsy tissue was frozen in optimal cutting temperature compound. In the frozen biopsy, scout sections stained with hematoxylin and eosin confirmed abundant Merkel cell carcinoma and infiltrating cells. Overall results and qualifications from the work: The study did not examine normal tissue biopsies.

This chain joins TRBV30 to TRBJ2-1; 5 matching bases give a weak D call of TRBD2. The sequence derives from an adult with Merkel cell carcinoma. Sequenced sample: tumor tissue. The DNA is TGTGCCTGGAACCATCGAGCGGACTCCTACAATGAGCAGTTCTTC. It codes for CAWNHRADSYNEQFF.